Below are 29 T cell receptor beta chains sequenced from a single sample in a study of memory CD8 T cells in hepatitis C reinfection. The method was immunoSEQ multiplex PCR; TCRdb's version includes in-frame clones alone and lacks a portion of them. The sample holds fewer than 50,000 clones; 85% to 90% are singletons and the top ten take approximately 1.2%. The time point is: peak reinfection, 3 to 8 weeks after reinfection detection. The sorted cells went straight to TCR sequencing with no prior in vitro expansion. The sequencing input was naive CD8+ T cells sorted from blood. Receptors originate from a man between 18 and 29 years old with hepatitis C virus infection.

The V and J genes are TRBV5-1 and TRBJ1-6; tentative D call: TRBD1 (5 bases). The germline gives CDR1 SGHRS, CDR2 YFSETQ. CDR3 size: 14 residues. V was clipped by 4 bases and J by 9 bases, with 14 bases between them. In DNA form, the CDR3 reads TGCGCCAGCAGCACCCACAGGTCAGGTTCACCCCTCCACTTT. This gives the protein CASSTHRSGSPLHF. The full variable domain, with the rest looked up from reference TRBV5-1 and TRBJ1-6, is KAGVTQTPRYLIKTRGQQVTLSCSPISGHRSVSWYQQTPGQGLQFLFEYFSETQRNKGNFPGRFSGRQFSNSRSEMNVSTLELGDSALYLCASSTHRSGSPLHFGNGTRLTVT.

The CDR3 reads CASSLALTGSYNEQFF. For the CDR3, the DNA is TGCGCCAGCAGCTTGGCATTGACAGGATCGTACAATGAGCAGTTCTTC. The V call is TRBV5-1, the J call TRBJ2-1; TRBD1 might be the D (6 bases). The CDR3 has 16 amino acids. V was pared by 0 bases and J by 4 bases, with 14 bases between. Germline CDR1 reads SGHRS; CDR2 reads YFSETQ.

This clone showed up just once. V and J are TRBV27 and TRBJ2-7; the D gene is possibly TRBD2 (6 bases). Trimming removed 5 bases from V and 3 bases from J, with 20 bases in between. The CDR3 has 16 residues. Germline CDR1 is MNHEY and CDR2 is SMNVEV (reference sequence). CDR3 residues: CASSRIPTRSFYEQYF. In DNA form, the CDR3 reads TGTGCCAGCAGTAGGATCCCGACTAGATCTTTCTACGAGCAGTACTTC.

The rearrangement links TRBV7-9 to TRBJ2-7; no clear D gene. The V end was cut by 2 bases, the J end by 2 bases, with 10 bases between. Germline CDR1 and CDR2: SEHNR and FQNEAQ (reference sequence). The CDR3 runs 14 residues. CDR3 sequence reads: CASSLTETAYEQYF. In nucleotides, the CDR3 is TGTGCCAGCAGCTTAACGGAGACGGCCTACGAGCAGTACTTC.

The chain uses TRBV28 and TRBJ2-1; maybe TRBD2 (5 bases). Trimming left V 6 bases short and J 4 bases short, with 16 bases between. The length of the CDR3 is 15 residues. CDR1 MDHEN and CDR2 SYDVKM come from the germline V gene. The CDR3 DNA sequence: TGTGCCAGCAGGGACGTGGCCACGGGGTACAATGAGCAGTTCTTC. Protein: CASRDVATGYNEQFF.

V usage is TRBV7-9 and J usage is TRBJ2-5; D not certain. The CDR3 is 15 residues long. V lost 5 bases and J lost 5, with 18 bases in between. Germline values: CDR1 SEHNR, CDR2 FQNEAQ (reference sequence). CDR3 loop: CASSTVAVERETQYF. The CDR3 region has the DNA TGTGCCAGCAGCACGGTCGCGGTGGAAAGGGAGACCCAGTACTTC.

The chain employs TRBV5-4 and TRBJ2-2; 9 nucleotides agree with TRBD2. Germline assignment: CDR1 SGHNT and CDR2 YYREEE (reference sequence). This CDR3 is built from 15 residues. V lost 2 bases, J lost 4 bases, and 3 bases stayed unmatched. CDR3 nucleotides: TGTGCCAGCAGCTTTGCGGGAGGGGGCACCGGGGAGCTGTTTTTT. Its translation is CASSFAGGGTGELFF.

V gene TRBV5-5 combines with J gene TRBJ2-2; D is perhaps TRBD1 (5 bases). Per the germline V gene, CDR1 is SGHKS and CDR2 is YYEKEE (reference sequence). CDR3 length equals 14 residues. Between the trimmed V and J ends, which lost 0 bases and 6 bases, there was a span of 9 bases. This CDR3 is CASSLAGFSGELFF. CDR3 in DNA: TGTGCCAGCAGCTTGGCAGGGTTCTCCGGGGAGCTGTTTTTT.

The V call is TRBV9, the J call TRBJ2-2; no reliable D call. V lost 4 bases and J lost 1, with 2 bases in between. This CDR3 comprises 12 residues. CDR1 and CDR2 (germline): SGDLS, YYNGEE. The CDR3, as DNA: TGTGCCAGCAGCCAGAACACCGGGGAGCTGTTTTTT. It is translated as CASSQNTGELFF.

The rearrangement uses TRBV9 and TRBJ2-7, with 10 positions matching TRBD2. The length of the CDR3 is 16 residues. The germline V gene encodes CDR1 SGDLS and CDR2 YYNGEE. V was clipped by 3 bases and J by 2 bases; unmatched bases: 8. CDR3 nucleotide sequence: TGTGCCAGCAGCGGCCCCACTAGCGGGGTTACCTACGAGCAGTACTTC. This codes for CASSGPTSGVTYEQYF.

The chain's CDR3 is CAISEPLAGGANTEAFF. The DNA for the CDR3 is TGTGCCATCAGTGAGCCCCTTGCTGGGGGGGCTAACACTGAAGCTTTCTTT. The chain carries TRBV10-3 and TRBJ1-1; D possibly corresponds to TRBD1 (6 bases). The ends were cut back, 2 bases at V and 2 bases at J, with 18 bases in the middle. This CDR3 is 17 amino acids long. Germline V CDR1 and CDR2: ENHRY, SYGVKD.

The rearrangement joins TRBV28 to TRBJ1-3; 7 bases line up with TRBD1. Trimming took 6 bases from V and 4 from J; bases not matched to a gene: 3. Germline CDR1 MDHEN, CDR2 SYDVKM. The CDR3 runs 13 residues. CDR3 coding DNA: TGTGCCAGCAGCCCGACAGGGGGAAACACCATATATTTT. Its protein product is CASSPTGGNTIYF.

This chain uses TRBV5-4 with TRBJ2-1; D not resolved. CDR3 length: 13 residues. V lost 0 bases, J lost 5 bases, and 6 bases lay in between. CDR1 is SGHNT, CDR2 YYREEE, per germline (reference sequence). The CDR3: CASSLVPDNEQFF. The CDR3 DNA sequence: TGTGCCAGCAGCTTGGTCCCGGACAATGAGCAGTTCTTC.

The chain joins TRBV7-9 to TRBJ2-7; 12 nucleotides line up with TRBD2. V was pared by 7 bases and J by 5 bases, with 6 bases of the junction left unmatched. Germline V gene data show CDR1 as SEHNR and CDR2 as FQNEAQ (reference sequence). The CDR3 has 14 amino acids. The CDR3 sequence: CASTILAGGDEQYF. The CDR3 DNA reads as TGTGCCAGCACGATACTAGCGGGAGGTGACGAGCAGTACTTC.

The J gene is TRBJ2-1, the V gene TRBV5-8; TRBD2 matches at 10 bases. The germline V gene has CDR1 SGHTS and CDR2 YDEGEE. V lost 2 bases, J lost 14 bases, and 13 bases stayed unmatched. The CDR3 runs 15 residues. CDR3 coding DNA: TGTGCCAGCAGCTTAGCGGGAGGGGTCTCGGTTTCGGAGTTCTTC. This codes for CASSLAGGVSVSEFF.

The CDR3 here is CASSLTSGYQETQYF. The DNA for the CDR3 is TGTGCCAGCAGCTTGACTAGCGGGTATCAAGAGACCCAGTACTTC. The chain uses TRBV11-2 and TRBJ2-5, with TRBD2 matching over 10 bases. The germline gives CDR1 SGHAT, CDR2 FQNNGV. CDR3 length: 15 amino acids. V dropped 3 bases and J dropped 2; count of bases not matched to a gene: 3.

The rearrangement links TRBV28 to TRBJ1-4; 8 bases align to TRBD1. CDR3 size: 14 residues. Germline values: CDR1 MDHEN, CDR2 SYDVKM. With V trimmed by 6 bases and J by 10 bases, 10 bases remained unmatched. The CDR3 region has the DNA TGTGCCAGCAGCCCCCAGGGGGCGTTTGGAAAACTGTTTTTT. Translation gives CASSPQGAFGKLFF.

This chain connects TRBV27 to TRBJ2-1; 12 bases are a match to TRBD2. V was clipped by 4 bases and J by 9 bases; unmatched bases: 10. Germline lookup yields CDR1 MNHEY and CDR2 SMNVEV (reference sequence). There are 16 residues in the CDR3. Here the CDR3 reads CASSWYLAGGPSEQFF. For the CDR3, the DNA is TGTGCCAGCAGTTGGTATCTAGCGGGGGGGCCCAGTGAGCAGTTCTTC.

This rearrangement joins TRBV4-1 to TRBJ2-1; 11 bases map to TRBD2. Germline V lookup: CDR1 MGHRA, CDR2 YSYEKL. V shed 4 bases and J 5 bases; nucleotides not matched to a gene: 4. CDR3 length equals 15 residues. The CDR3 DNA follows: TGCGCCAGCAGCCCGACTAGCGGGGTTGACAATGAGCAGTTCTTC. Its protein is CASSPTSGVDNEQFF.

The count of this clone is one. The CDR3 bases are TGTGCCAGCAGCTCCCCCGGGTCTACAGATACGCAGTATTTT. It specifies CASSSPGSTDTQYF. The chain is built from TRBV13 and TRBJ2-3; D not certain. The V end lost 4 bases, the J end lost 3 bases, and 11 bases lay between the germline ends. Germline V lookup: CDR1 PRHDT, CDR2 FYEKMQ (reference sequence). The CDR3 sequence is 14 residues long.

This clone has only one observation. This chain connects TRBV28 to TRBJ2-1; 9 positions agree with TRBD2. The CDR3 runs to 21 residues. Germline CDR1 MDHEN, CDR2 SYDVKM. Unmatched junction bases numbered 21, after V lost 4 bases and J lost 2 bases. Here the CDR3 reads CASSSPRTDASGNVAYNEQFF. CDR3 DNA: TGTGCCAGCAGTTCCCCTCGGACAGACGCTAGCGGGAATGTAGCCTACAATGAGCAGTTCTTC.

The V call is TRBV29-1, the J call TRBJ2-3, with TRBD2 matching over 10 bases. The trim removed 2 bases at V and 4 bases at J, leaving 6 bases unmatched. The length of the CDR3 is 15 residues. Per germline, CDR1 SQVTM and CDR2 ANQGSEA. The CDR3 here is CSVETSGVLSDTQYF. As DNA, the CDR3 is TGCAGCGTTGAAACTAGCGGGGTTCTCTCAGATACGCAGTATTTT.

The V call is TRBV7-8, the J call TRBJ2-4; 9 bases are a match to TRBD1. With V trimmed by 5 bases and J by 3 bases, 20 bases remained unmatched. This CDR3 contains 20 residues. Germline CDR1 SGHVS, CDR2 FQNEAQ. The CDR3 DNA is TGTGCCAGCAGCGCAAAACCCGGGACAGGGCCCCTCCGTGGCAAAAACATTCAGTACTTC. It encodes CASSAKPGTGPLRGKNIQYF.

The chain uses TRBV29-1 and TRBJ2-5; 11 bases are a match to TRBD2. The CDR3 runs to 14 residues. The V segment lost 4 bases and the J segment 4 bases; nucleotides outside the gene matches: 5. Germline V CDR1 and CDR2: SQVTM, ANQGSEA. The CDR3: CSVGLAGGGETQYF. The CDR3 nucleotides read TGCAGCGTTGGCCTAGCGGGGGGAGGAGAGACCCAGTACTTC.

The chain employs TRBV19 and TRBJ2-1, with TRBD2 matching over 16 bases. The CDR3 contains 18 residues. Germline V gives CDR1 LNHDA, CDR2 SQIVND (reference sequence). V lost 3 bases and J lost 2; bases outside the gene matches: 4. The CDR3 reads CASSISGTSGGAYNEQFF. The CDR3, as DNA: TGTGCCAGTAGTATCTCCGGGACTAGCGGGGGGGCCTACAATGAGCAGTTCTTC.

The chain links TRBV9 to TRBJ1-2; D might be TRBD1 (5 bases). This CDR3 contains 15 residues. Trimming stripped 5 bases from V and 4 bases from J, with 18 bases between. The germline gives CDR1 SGDLS, CDR2 YYNGEE. The CDR3 loop is CASRGVAAGRYGYTF. CDR3 coding DNA: TGTGCCAGCAGAGGAGTAGCCGCAGGGCGCTATGGCTACACCTTC.

This chain uses TRBV29-1 with TRBJ2-5, with 8 bases that match TRBD2. Germline values: CDR1 SQVTM, CDR2 ANQGSEA. The V gene end was trimmed by 0 bases and the J gene end by 5 bases; junction bases not matched to a gene: 8. This CDR3 region has 15 residues. CDR3 sequence reads: CSVEDDGGAFETQYF. The CDR3 nucleotides are TGCAGCGTTGAAGATGACGGGGGGGCCTTTGAGACCCAGTACTTC. Filled out from reference TRBV29-1 and TRBJ2-5, the complete variable domain reads SAVISQKPSRDICQRGTSLTIQCQVDSQVTMMFWYRQQPGQSLTLIATANQGSEATYESGFVIDKFPISRPNLTFSTLTVSNMSPEDSSIYLCSVEDDGGAFETQYFGPGTRLLVL.

The rearrangement links TRBV11-2 to TRBJ2-5, with 10 bases aligning to TRBD2. The length of the CDR3 is 15 residues. V shed 5 bases, J shed 2 bases, and the junction held 5 bases outside the gene matches. CDR1 and CDR2 from the germline V gene are SGHAT and FQNNGV. Here the CDR3 DNA reads TGTGCCAGCAGCCAAGGACTAGCGGAGCAAGAGACCCAGTACTTC. Amino acid sequence: CASSQGLAEQETQYF.

This chain joins TRBV2 and TRBJ2-1, with D maybe TRBD1 (5 bases). This CDR3 region has 13 residues. Germline CDR1 reads SNHLY; CDR2 reads FYNNEI. Between the trimmed V and J ends, which lost 1 base and 5 bases, there was a span of 6 bases. CDR3 sequence (DNA): TGTGCCAGCAGTGAAGGGGGCCACAATGAGCAGTTCTTC. Its protein is CASSEGGHNEQFF.